Each of the 24 T cell receptor beta chains below was sequenced from the same sample in a study of T cell clones after liver transplantation. TCRdb's table, derived via immunoSEQ multiplex PCR, lists solely in-frame clones and lacks some. The sample contains more than 95,000 clones, 75% to 85% of which appear only once. The sequences come from CD4+ T cells from blood, collected before liver transplant. The receptors originated from a human donor who received a liver transplant.

J is TRBJ2-7 and V is TRBV7-3, with 7 bases fitting TRBD2. Germline values: CDR1 SGHTA, CDR2 FQGTGA. The V segment lost 0 bases and the J segment 2 bases; nucleotides outside the gene matches: 7. The CDR3 has 16 amino acids. The CDR3 DNA follows: TGTGCCAGCAGCTTAACGGGCGGGAGCCAGACCTACGAGCAGTACTTC. Its translation is CASSLTGGSQTYEQYF.

The V call is TRBV18, the J call TRBJ1-3; no reliable D call. CDR1 is KGHSH and CDR2 is LQKENI in the germline V gene. The CDR3 runs 13 residues. Trimming left V 6 bases short and J 2 bases short, with 8 bases between. The CDR3 DNA follows: TGTGCCAGCTCGCTCGACCCTGGAAACACCATATATTTT. It codes for CASSLDPGNTIYF.

The V call is TRBV18, the J call TRBJ1-4, with D tentatively TRBD1 (6 bases). Trimming cost V 1 base and J 8 bases, with 11 bases left between them. This CDR3 contains 14 residues. CDR1 and CDR2 (germline): KGHSH, LQKENI. CDR3 amino acids: CASSPQSQGEKLFF. The CDR3 DNA is TGTGCCAGCTCACCACAATCCCAGGGGGAAAAACTGTTTTTT.

The chain links TRBV6-1 to TRBJ2-6; perhaps TRBD1 as D (6 bases). The germline V and J ends were trimmed by 6 bases and 4 bases, with 13 bases remaining between them. Looked up from germline, CDR1 is MNHNS and CDR2 is SASEGT. The CDR3 covers 15 residues. CDR3 sequence: CASRQGLQGANVLTF. The CDR3 region has the DNA TGTGCCAGCAGACAGGGTTTACAAGGGGCCAACGTCCTGACTTTC.

The CDR3, as DNA: TGTGCCACCAGCAGAGATCGGGGCCGGGGCGAGACCCAGTACTTC. It translates to CATSRDRGRGETQYF. This chain links TRBV15 with TRBJ2-5, with D perhaps being TRBD1 or TRBD2 (5 bases each). Per the germline V gene, CDR1 is LNHNV and CDR2 is YYDKDF (reference sequence). CDR3 length: 15 residues. Trimming shortened V by 0 bases and J by 5 bases, and 13 bases separated the two germline ends.

This sequence joins TRBV28 and TRBJ2-7; D is uncertain. The CDR3 has 11 residues. Germline V gene lookup returns CDR1 MDHEN and CDR2 SYDVKM. V lost 3 bases to trimming and J lost 4 bases, with 4 bases between them. The CDR3 region is CASSLGYEQYF. The DNA for the CDR3 is TGTGCCAGCAGTTTGGGTTACGAGCAGTACTTC.

The gene calls are TRBV7-7 and TRBJ2-1; TRBD1 matches at 8 bases. The germline V gene encodes CDR1 SSHAT and CDR2 FNYEAQ (reference sequence). With 3 bases clipped from V and 8 bases from J, the junction kept 9 bases outside the gene matches. The CDR3 sequence is 15 residues long. CDR3 sequence reads: CASSFGTGVGDEQFF. The CDR3 DNA is TGTGCCAGCAGCTTCGGGACAGGCGTCGGGGATGAGCAGTTCTTC.

This chain links TRBV5-5 with TRBJ2-2; 13 bases agree with TRBD2. The length of the CDR3 is 17 residues. In germline, CDR1 is SGHKS, CDR2 YYEKEE (reference sequence). Losses at the gene ends were 3 bases for V and 4 bases for J; bases not matched to a gene: 6. This CDR3 reads CASSWRLAGGPTGELFF. The DNA for the CDR3 is TGTGCCAGCAGCTGGAGACTAGCGGGGGGTCCCACCGGGGAGCTGTTTTTT.

The chain combines TRBV7-9 with TRBJ2-7; D tentatively reads TRBD1 or TRBD2 (5 bases each). Germline V lookup: CDR1 SEHNR, CDR2 FQNEAQ (reference sequence). The CDR3 covers 12 residues. The V end lost 3 bases, the J end lost 6 bases, and 9 bases lay between the germline ends. As DNA, the CDR3 is TGTGCCAGCAGCTTGGGGGTGGTCGAGCAGTACTTC. It yields the protein CASSLGVVEQYF.

J is TRBJ1-5 and V is TRBV4-1; weak D call: TRBD1 (6 bases). The germline V gene encodes CDR1 MGHRA and CDR2 YSYEKL. This CDR3 spans 16 amino acids. With 2 bases removed from V and 7 bases from J, the gap between germline ends came to 18 bases. The CDR3 nucleotides are TGCGCCAGCAGCCAACACGGTGGACAGTTGGAGCAGCCCCAGCATTTT. Protein: CASSQHGGQLEQPQHF.

The chain recombines TRBV6-5 with TRBJ1-4; TRBD1 aligns across 8 bases. The V gene end was trimmed by 6 bases and the J gene end by 5 bases; junction bases not matched to a gene: 2. The CDR3 contains 13 residues. In germline, CDR1 is MNHEY, CDR2 SVGAGI. This chain's CDR3 is CASRTGVNEKLFF. The CDR3 bases are TGTGCCAGCAGGACAGGGGTCAATGAAAAACTGTTTTTT.

CDR3 DNA sequence: TGTGCCAGCAGTTTAGGGGCTAGCGGGATAAATTACAATGAGCAGTTCTTC. This gives the protein CASSLGASGINYNEQFF. V gene TRBV28 combines with J gene TRBJ2-1; 9 nucleotides match TRBD2. This CDR3 spans 17 amino acids. Per the germline V gene, CDR1 is MDHEN and CDR2 is SYDVKM. With 2 bases clipped from V and 4 bases from J, the junction kept 9 bases outside the gene matches.

This clone was found a few times. This chain joins TRBV6-1 and TRBJ1-5; the D gene is possibly TRBD1 (6 bases). With 4 bases removed from V and 1 base from J, the gap between germline ends came to 17 bases. This CDR3 is built from 17 residues. CDR1 is MNHNS, CDR2 SASEGT, per germline. The CDR3 DNA sequence: TGTGCCAGCAGTGGGGGACCCCTCGGGGGCAGCAATCAGCCCCAGCATTTT. It translates to CASSGGPLGGSNQPQHF.

This chain links TRBV2 with TRBJ2-7; 12 bases agree with TRBD1. Germline CDR1 reads SNHLY; CDR2 reads FYNNEI. The V and J ends lost 8 bases and 6 bases, in that order; junction bases with no gene match: 5. The CDR3 spans 13 residues. For the CDR3, the DNA is TGTGCCAGCCACCGGGACAGGGGGCGCGAGCAGTACTTC. Translation: CASHRDRGREQYF.

J is TRBJ2-2 and V is TRBV7-9, with 7 bases fitting TRBD2. V was pared by 5 bases and J by 4 bases, with 10 bases of the junction left unmatched. The V gene's germline CDR1 is SEHNR and CDR2 FQNEAQ (reference sequence). The CDR3 length is 16 residues. This CDR3 reads CASSAYTSVGTGELFF. As DNA, the CDR3 is TGTGCCAGCAGCGCGTATACTAGCGTTGGCACCGGGGAGCTGTTTTTT.

This rearrangement joins TRBV19 to TRBJ2-1; a possible D gene is TRBD2 (6 bases). The CDR3 loop spans 13 amino acids. V lost 8 bases and J lost 2, with 10 bases in between. Germline V gives CDR1 LNHDA, CDR2 SQIVND (reference sequence). The CDR3 is CASQEGPYNEQFF. CDR3 nucleotide sequence: TGTGCCAGTCAGGAGGGGCCCTACAATGAGCAGTTCTTC.

This clone was seen many times. The chain has TRBV27 and TRBJ1-5; no clear D gene. Trimming shortened V by 2 bases and J by 7 bases, and 12 bases separated the two germline ends. The CDR3 is 14 residues long. The germline V gene encodes CDR1 MNHEY and CDR2 SMNVEV (reference sequence). CDR3 coding DNA: TGTGCCAGCAGTTTAGGGTTAGGAGGACAGCCCCAGCATTTT. Its protein product is CASSLGLGGQPQHF.

The chain joins TRBV5-1 to TRBJ2-1; 9 bases match TRBD2. V was pared by 0 bases and J by 8 bases, with 6 bases of the junction left unmatched. Germline CDR1 reads SGHRS; CDR2 reads YFSETQ. This CDR3 has 15 amino acids. CDR3 in DNA: TGCGCCAGCAGCTTGGATGGGACTAGCATCGATGAGCAGTTCTTC. Amino acids: CASSLDGTSIDEQFF.

The rearrangement joins TRBV18 to TRBJ1-1, with a weak D call TRBD1 (5 bases). This CDR3 is 14 amino acids long. Germline lookup yields CDR1 KGHSH and CDR2 LQKENI. V was clipped by 4 bases and J by 5 bases, with 14 bases between them. The CDR3 here is CASSRDGGATEAFF. For the CDR3, the DNA is TGTGCCAGCTCACGGGACGGTGGTGCTACTGAAGCTTTCTTT.

This clone has just a few counts. J is TRBJ2-3 and V is TRBV4-1, with D possibly being TRBD2 (6 bases). CDR1 and CDR2 from the germline V gene are MGHRA and YSYEKL. Trimming took 3 bases from V and 4 from J, leaving 26 bases between them. This CDR3 has 19 residues. CDR3 coding DNA: TGCGCCAGCAGCCAGGGGGGACGGCGAGGATCCAGAAGGGCAGATACGCAGTATTTT. It encodes CASSQGGRRGSRRADTQYF.

The genes are TRBV9 and TRBJ1-4; D gene unclear. The germline V gene has CDR1 SGDLS and CDR2 YYNGEE. The CDR3 length is 15 residues. V was shortened by 4 bases and J by 8 bases, with 18 bases between the two germline ends. The CDR3 DNA reads as TGTGCCAGCAGCCTACGACATGGCTTAAACGAAAAACTGTTTTTT. It codes for CASSLRHGLNEKLFF.

The chain has TRBV19 and TRBJ2-5; D ambiguous. CDR1 is LNHDA and CDR2 is SQIVND in the germline V gene (reference sequence). V was shortened by 3 bases and J by 5 bases, with 10 bases between the two germline ends. The CDR3 loop spans 13 amino acids. CDR3 in DNA: TGTGCCAGTAGTATGGCCCGTGCGGAGACCCAGTACTTC. This translates into CASSMARAETQYF.

V usage is TRBV5-3 and J usage is TRBJ2-7; 9 positions match TRBD1. TRBV5-3 is classed as an ORF, of uncertain function. The CDR3 extends over 14 amino acids. Trimming took 4 bases from V and 3 from J; bases not matched to a gene: 5. CDR3 nucleotide sequence: TGTGCCAGAAGCCCGGACAGGGGCCTCTACGAGCAGTACTTC. Its protein is CARSPDRGLYEQYF.

By sample fraction, this clone is medium-sized. The V and J genes are TRBV9 and TRBJ1-2; 7 nucleotides align to TRBD1. The CDR3 runs to 14 residues. Germline CDR1 and CDR2: SGDLS and YYNGEE. The V gene end was trimmed by 0 bases and the J gene end by 6 bases; junction bases not matched to a gene: 5. For the CDR3, the DNA is TGTGCCAGCAGCGTAGCGGCACAGGGGCATGGCTACACCTTC. This gives the protein CASSVAAQGHGYTF.